These 19 T cell receptor beta chains were sequenced from one sample in a study of blood T cell repertoires in COVID-19. The repertoire was sequenced with immunoSEQ multiplex PCR; TCRdb's copy has only in-frame clones and lacks some. The table includes approximately 160,000 clones, 80% to 90% detected once. Sequencing was performed on PBMCs or T cells enriched from blood (not recorded which). These receptors were obtained from a woman aged 45-65 years in a cohort exposed to, infected with or recovered from COVID-19 (not recorded which).

This clone occurred a few times. The rearrangement uses TRBV28 and TRBJ1-1; the D gene is possibly TRBD1 (5 bases). The germline CDR1 and CDR2 sequences are MDHEN and SYDVKM. V lost 8 bases and J 5 bases, leaving 24 bases between the germline ends. This CDR3 has 16 residues. CDR3 residues: CASVLDLTRGITEAFF. Written as DNA, the CDR3 is TGTGCCAGCGTTTTGGATTTGACTAGGGGTATAACTGAAGCTTTCTTT.

The chain uses TRBV29-1 and TRBJ2-2, with D possibly being TRBD1 (6 bases). Trimming took off 7 bases at V and 7 bases at J, with 22 bases between the two ends. The CDR3 is made up of 15 amino acids. Germline V gene data show CDR1 as SQVTM and CDR2 as ANQGSEA. In DNA, the CDR3 is TGCAGCGCCCTGACTGGCAGGGGAATCGGCGGGGAGCTGTTTTTT. Protein product: CSALTGRGIGGELFF.

The chain's CDR3 is CASSFGTIGRETQYF. The CDR3 DNA reads as TGCGCCAGCAGCTTCGGGACAATCGGCCGGGAGACCCAGTACTTC. This chain joins TRBV5-1 and TRBJ2-5; D is perhaps TRBD1 (6 bases). CDR3 length: 15 amino acids. Germline CDR1 and CDR2: SGHRS and YFSETQ. V lost 2 bases, J lost 5 bases, and 16 bases lay in between. The full variable domain, its missing parts supplied by reference TRBV5-1 and TRBJ2-5, is KAGVTQTPRYLIKTRGQQVTLSCSPISGHRSVSWYQQTPGQGLQFLFEYFSETQRNKGNFPGRFSGRQFSNSRSEMNVSTLELGDSALYLCASSFGTIGRETQYFGPGTRLLVL.

The chain uses TRBV28 and TRBJ2-7; TRBD1 is a possible D gene (6 bases). V dropped 8 bases and J dropped 2 bases, with 7 bases sitting between them. The CDR3 has 11 residues. Germline values: CDR1 MDHEN, CDR2 SYDVKM. CDR3 region: CASGTPYEQYF. The CDR3, as DNA: TGTGCCAGCGGGACACCCTACGAGCAGTACTTC.

This rearrangement joins TRBV5-1 to TRBJ2-3, with D tentatively TRBD2 (5 bases). The CDR3 runs to 16 residues. Trimming pared 3 bases from V and 5 bases from J, leaving 19 bases between. Germline V CDR1 and CDR2: SGHRS, YFSETQ. The CDR3 sequence is CASSSTSGGYLDTQYF. In DNA, the CDR3 is TGCGCCAGCAGCTCCACCTCCGGCGGGTATTTAGATACGCAGTATTTT.

The chain carries TRBV28 and TRBJ1-5, with D uncertain. Germline V lookup: CDR1 MDHEN, CDR2 SYDVKM. This CDR3 region has 13 residues. The ends were cut back, 8 bases at V and 2 bases at J, with 10 bases in the middle. In DNA, the CDR3 is TGTGCCAGCGCAGGCACCCGCAATCAGCCCCAGCATTTT. Protein: CASAGTRNQPQHF.

This chain joins TRBV2 and TRBJ1-3; D gene ambiguous. V lost 2 bases and J 7 bases, leaving 6 bases between the germline ends. There are 12 residues in the CDR3. The germline V gene encodes CDR1 SNHLY and CDR2 FYNNEI. In nucleotides, the CDR3 is TGTGCCAGCAGTGAATACTTTAACACCATATATTTT. Protein sequence: CASSEYFNTIYF.

In its sample, this clone was seen a few times. The rearrangement links TRBV7-9 to TRBJ2-7; 9 bases align to TRBD1. The V segment lost 8 bases and the J segment 7 bases; nucleotides outside the gene matches: 9. Germline CDR1 SEHNR, CDR2 FQNEAQ (reference sequence). CDR3 length: 13 residues. The CDR3 DNA reads as TGTGCCAGCCAAACGGGACAGGGTGATGAGCAGTACTTC. Its translation is CASQTGQGDEQYF. Complete variable domain (other parts from reference TRBV7-9 and TRBJ2-7): DTGVSQNPRHKITKRGQNVTFRCDPISEHNRLYWYRQTLGQGPEFLTYFQNEAQLEKSRLLSDRFSAERPKGSFSTLEIQRTEQGDSAMYLCASQTGQGDEQYFGPGTRLTVT.

This clone has just one count. Germline and junction disagree at one end, which may indicate a read error. The sample carries other DNA sequences with the same CDR3. The CDR3 nucleotides read TGTGCCAGTAGTATTCTGACACGGAACACTGGGGAGCTGTTTTTT. Translation gives CASSILTRNTGELFF. The rearrangement links TRBV19 to TRBJ2-2; D is ambiguous. CDR1 LNHDA and CDR2 SQIVND come from the germline V gene (reference sequence). CDR3 length: 15 residues.

The gene calls are TRBV2 and TRBJ1-5; D is perhaps TRBD1 (6 bases). The CDR3 runs to 14 residues. V shed 2 bases and J shed 12 bases, with 17 bases lying between them. The germline gives CDR1 SNHLY, CDR2 FYNNEI. The CDR3 nucleotides read TGTGCCAGCAGTGAAATTTATGGGGGCTTGGTCCAGCATTTT. Translated, it gives CASSEIYGGLVQHF.

V usage is TRBV19 and J usage is TRBJ2-7, with 10 bases identical to TRBD1. The V segment lost 6 bases and the J segment 3 bases; nucleotides outside the gene matches: 8. This CDR3 is built from 15 residues. Germline V gene sequence: CDR1 LNHDA, CDR2 SQIVND (reference sequence). CDR3 sequence (DNA): TGTGCCAGTAGCCGCCGGGGGACAGGGGACTACGAGCAGTACTTC. Translation: CASSRRGTGDYEQYF.

The chain has TRBV5-6 and TRBJ2-2; D unresolved. Per the germline V gene, CDR1 is SGHDT and CDR2 is YYEEEE. V lost 2 bases to trimming and J lost 8 bases, with 7 bases between them. This CDR3 comprises 12 residues. The CDR3 reads CASSFLAGELFF. CDR3 DNA: TGTGCCAGCAGCTTTCTGGCTGGGGAGCTGTTTTTT.

J is TRBJ2-3 and V is TRBV29-1; D is uncertain. From germline, CDR1 is SQVTM and CDR2 ANQGSEA. V was shortened by 6 bases and J by 2 bases, with 9 bases between the two germline ends. The CDR3 contains 12 residues. CDR3 sequence reads: CSVDKSTDTQYF. CDR3 bases: TGCAGCGTCGACAAGTCCACAGATACGCAGTATTTT.

The chain uses TRBV5-6 and TRBJ1-2; possible D gene TRBD1, 6 bases. The CDR3 has 17 residues. The germline V gene encodes CDR1 SGHDT and CDR2 YYEEEE. Deletions cut 3 bases from V and 0 bases from J, with 18 bases between. CDR3 sequence: CASSSIRDITANYGYTF. Here the CDR3 DNA reads TGTGCCAGCAGCTCTATCCGGGACATAACCGCTAACTATGGCTACACCTTC.

The chain employs TRBV5-4 and TRBJ2-5; possibly TRBD2 for D (5 bases). CDR1 is SGHNT, CDR2 YYREEE, per germline (reference sequence). The length of the CDR3 is 12 residues. The ends were cut back, 3 bases at V and 5 bases at J, with 8 bases in the middle. CDR3 sequence reads: CASSYIAETQYF. CDR3 sequence (DNA): TGTGCCAGCAGCTATATAGCGGAGACCCAGTACTTC.

There are a few counts of this clone. The chain recombines TRBV19 with TRBJ2-7, with D uncertain. V shed 3 bases and J shed 3 bases, with 12 bases lying between them. CDR1 is LNHDA, CDR2 SQIVND, per germline (reference sequence). CDR3 length: 14 residues. CDR3 in DNA: TGTGCCAGTAGTATTAGTCTGCCTAACTACGAGCAGTACTTC. This codes for CASSISLPNYEQYF.

The chain recombines TRBV5-6 with TRBJ1-6; 7 bases fit TRBD1. Germline V CDR1 and CDR2: SGHDT, YYEEEE. V lost 4 bases and J lost 18; bases outside the gene matches: 10. The CDR3 is 12 residues long. The CDR3 coding sequence is TGTGCCAGCAGCGTGGGGGGGACAGTGCCCCACTTT. Encoded protein: CASSVGGTVPHF.

The CDR3: CAWKIVDRGLNTEAFF. The CDR3 DNA reads TGTGCCTGGAAGATAGTTGATCGCGGGCTGAACACTGAAGCTTTCTTT. The V call is TRBV30, the J call TRBJ1-1, with D hard to call. From germline, CDR1 is GTSNPN and CDR2 SVGIG (reference sequence). The CDR3 has 16 amino acids. Deletions cut 4 bases from V and 0 bases from J, with 18 bases between.

In this sample, this clone turned up once. The genes are TRBV4-1 and TRBJ2-3, with 10 bases matching TRBD2. Germline assignment: CDR1 MGHRA and CDR2 YSYEKL. The trim removed 0 bases at V and 0 bases at J, leaving 12 bases unmatched. The CDR3 sequence is 20 residues long. This CDR3 reads CASSQEPRTSGSYSTDTQYF. As DNA, the CDR3 is TGCGCCAGCAGCCAAGAACCCCGGACTAGCGGCTCTTATAGCACAGATACGCAGTATTTT.